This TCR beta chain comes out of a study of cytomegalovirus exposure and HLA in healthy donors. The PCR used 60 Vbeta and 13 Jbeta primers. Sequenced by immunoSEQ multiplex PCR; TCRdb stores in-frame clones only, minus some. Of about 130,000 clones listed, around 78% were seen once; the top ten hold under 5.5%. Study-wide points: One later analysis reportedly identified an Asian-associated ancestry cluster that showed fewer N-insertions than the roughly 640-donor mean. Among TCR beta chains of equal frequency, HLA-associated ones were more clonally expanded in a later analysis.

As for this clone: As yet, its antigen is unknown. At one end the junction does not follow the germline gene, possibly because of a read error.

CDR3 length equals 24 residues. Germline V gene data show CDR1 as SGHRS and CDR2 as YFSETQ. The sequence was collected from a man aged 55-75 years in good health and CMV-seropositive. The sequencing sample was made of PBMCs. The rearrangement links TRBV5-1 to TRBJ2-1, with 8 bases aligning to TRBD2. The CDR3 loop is CASKLAGGSGVPGTYSSSYNEQLF. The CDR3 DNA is TGCGCCAGCAAGCTCGCCGGGGGTAGCGGGGTTCCGGGCACTTATTCGAGCTCCTACAATGAGCAGCTCTTC.